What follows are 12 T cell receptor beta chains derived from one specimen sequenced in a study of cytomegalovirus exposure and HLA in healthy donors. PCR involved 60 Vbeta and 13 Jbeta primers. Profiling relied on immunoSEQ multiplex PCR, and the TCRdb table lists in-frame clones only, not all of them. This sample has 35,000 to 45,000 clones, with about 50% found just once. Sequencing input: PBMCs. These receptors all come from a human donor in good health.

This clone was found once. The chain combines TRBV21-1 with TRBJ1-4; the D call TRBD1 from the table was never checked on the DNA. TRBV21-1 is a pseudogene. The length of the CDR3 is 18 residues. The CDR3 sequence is CASSKDQQGDGTNEKLFF. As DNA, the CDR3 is TGTGCCAGCAGCAAAGACCAACAGGGGGACGGAACTAATGAAAAACTGTTTTTT.

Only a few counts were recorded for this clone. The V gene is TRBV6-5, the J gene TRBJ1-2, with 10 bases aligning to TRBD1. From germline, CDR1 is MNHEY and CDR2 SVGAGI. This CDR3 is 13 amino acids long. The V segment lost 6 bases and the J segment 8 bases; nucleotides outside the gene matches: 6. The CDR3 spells CASRNGQGGGYTF. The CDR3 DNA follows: TGTGCCAGCAGGAATGGACAGGGGGGCGGCTACACCTTC.

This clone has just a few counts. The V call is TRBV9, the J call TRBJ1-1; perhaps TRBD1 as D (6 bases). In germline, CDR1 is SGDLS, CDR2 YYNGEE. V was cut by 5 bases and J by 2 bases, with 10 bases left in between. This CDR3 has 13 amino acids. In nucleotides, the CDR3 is TGTGCCAGCAGTCGACAGGCCAACACTGAAGCTTTCTTT. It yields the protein CASSRQANTEAFF.

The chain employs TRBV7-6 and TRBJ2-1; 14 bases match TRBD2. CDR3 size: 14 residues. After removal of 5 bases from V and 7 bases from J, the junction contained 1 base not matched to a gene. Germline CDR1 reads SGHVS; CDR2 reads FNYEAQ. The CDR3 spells CASSRTSGRNEQFF. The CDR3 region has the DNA TGTGCCAGCAGCCGGACTAGCGGGAGGAATGAGCAGTTCTTC. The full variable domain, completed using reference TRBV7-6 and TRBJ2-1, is GAGVSQSPRYKVTKRGQDVALRCDPISGHVSLYWYRQALGQGPEFLTYFNYEAQQDKSGLPNDRFSAERPEGSISTLTIQRTEQRDSAMYRCASSRTSGRNEQFFGPGTRLTVL.

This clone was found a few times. The CDR3 loop is CASSPSGQHLGNTIYF. The CDR3 nucleotides are TGTGCCAGCTCACCCTCGGGACAGCACTTAGGAAACACCATATATTTT. This chain uses TRBV18 with TRBJ1-3, with TRBD1 matching over 7 bases. This CDR3 region has 16 residues. Germline V gene lookup returns CDR1 KGHSH and CDR2 LQKENI. With 3 bases clipped from V and 4 bases from J, the junction kept 9 bases outside the gene matches.

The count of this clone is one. The CDR3 DNA reads as TGTGCCAGCAGCTCGCTCGGACAGGGGAGAGGCACTGAAGCTTTCTTT. Protein: CASSSLGQGRGTEAFF. The chain uses TRBV7-6 and TRBJ1-1; the match to TRBD1 covers 9 bases. The V gene end was trimmed by 4 bases and the J gene end by 4 bases; junction bases not matched to a gene: 10. The CDR3 covers 16 residues. Germline assignment: CDR1 SGHVS and CDR2 FNYEAQ.

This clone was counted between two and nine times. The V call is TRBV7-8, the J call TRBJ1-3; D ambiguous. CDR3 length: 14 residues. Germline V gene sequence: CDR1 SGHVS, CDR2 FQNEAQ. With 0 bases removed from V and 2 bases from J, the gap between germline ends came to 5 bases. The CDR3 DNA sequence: TGTGCCAGCAGCTTAGCCCGGGCTGGAAACACCATATATTTT. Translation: CASSLARAGNTIYF.

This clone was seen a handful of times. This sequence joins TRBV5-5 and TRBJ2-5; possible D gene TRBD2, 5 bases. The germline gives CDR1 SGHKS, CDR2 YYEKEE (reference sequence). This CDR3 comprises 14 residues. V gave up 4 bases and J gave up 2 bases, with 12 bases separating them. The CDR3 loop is CASSERLAQETQYF. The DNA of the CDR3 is TGTGCCAGCAGCGAGAGGCTAGCTCAAGAGACCCAGTACTTC.

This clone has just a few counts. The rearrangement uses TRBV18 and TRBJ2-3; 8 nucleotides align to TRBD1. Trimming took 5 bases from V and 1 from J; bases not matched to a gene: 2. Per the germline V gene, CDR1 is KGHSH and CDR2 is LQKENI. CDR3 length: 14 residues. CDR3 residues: CASSGQGGTDTQYF. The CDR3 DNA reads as TGTGCCAGCTCAGGACAGGGAGGCACAGATACGCAGTATTTT. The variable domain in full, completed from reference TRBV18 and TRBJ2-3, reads NAGVMQNPRHLVRRRGQEARLRCSPMKGHSHVYWYRQLPEEGLKFMVYLQKENIIDESGMPKERFSAEFPKEGPSILRIQQVVRGDSAAYFCASSGQGGTDTQYFGPGTRLTVL.

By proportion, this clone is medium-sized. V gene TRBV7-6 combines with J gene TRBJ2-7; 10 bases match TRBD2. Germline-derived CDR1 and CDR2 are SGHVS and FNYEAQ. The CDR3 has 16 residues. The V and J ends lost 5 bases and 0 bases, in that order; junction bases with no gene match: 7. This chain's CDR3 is CASSAGLADNSYEQYF. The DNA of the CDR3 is TGTGCCAGCAGCGCCGGACTAGCGGACAACTCCTACGAGCAGTACTTC.

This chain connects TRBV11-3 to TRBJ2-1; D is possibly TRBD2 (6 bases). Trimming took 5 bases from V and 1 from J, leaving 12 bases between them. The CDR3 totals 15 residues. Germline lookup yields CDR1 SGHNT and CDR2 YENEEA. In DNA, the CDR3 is TGTGCCAGCAGCCTAGGGGCGGGGTCCTACAATGAGCAGTTCTTC. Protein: CASSLGAGSYNEQFF.

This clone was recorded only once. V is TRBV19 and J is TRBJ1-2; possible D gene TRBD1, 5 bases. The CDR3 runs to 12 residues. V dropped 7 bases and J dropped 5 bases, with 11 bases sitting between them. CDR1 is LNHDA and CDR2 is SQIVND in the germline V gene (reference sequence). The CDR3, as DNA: TGTGCCAGTACTTCGCGGGGGTATGGCTACACCTTC. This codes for CASTSRGYGYTF.